The 13 T cell receptor beta chains presented below share a single source sample, sequenced in a study of T cell responses to AZD1222 COVID-19 vaccine. Clones were sequenced by immunoSEQ multiplex PCR, and TCRdb holds only the in-frame ones, with some missing. Of fewer than 120,000 clones listed, around 80% were seen once; the top ten hold 3.5% to 5%. The source material was peripheral blood, sampled on day 0 of AZD1222 vaccination. Receptor source: an adult in good health.

The chain combines TRBV7-2 with TRBJ1-6; tentatively, D is TRBD1 (5 bases). From germline, CDR1 is SGHTA and CDR2 FQGNSA. The CDR3 has 14 residues. The V end was cut by 4 bases, the J end by 7 bases, with 11 bases between. CDR3 sequence reads: CASSYRRGNSPLHF. The CDR3 nucleotides are TGTGCCAGCAGCTACCGACGGGGGAATTCACCCCTCCACTTT.

This sequence joins TRBV27 and TRBJ1-2; D is possibly TRBD1 (6 bases). The CDR3 loop spans 14 amino acids. Germline assignment: CDR1 MNHEY and CDR2 SMNVEV (reference sequence). The V end was cut by 1 base, the J end by 2 bases, with 8 bases between. DNA of the CDR3: TGTGCCAGCAGTTTATTTCAGGGGAACTATGGCTACACCTTC. This translates into CASSLFQGNYGYTF.

The rearrangement links TRBV18 to TRBJ1-2; D is unclear. The CDR3 covers 14 residues. V was trimmed by 5 bases and J by 6 bases, leaving 16 bases between them. In germline, CDR1 is KGHSH, CDR2 LQKENI. The CDR3 DNA reads TGTGCCAGCTCAGCCACGGAGGGTATACATGGCTACACCTTC. Translation: CASSATEGIHGYTF.

Of note for this clone: An end of the junction differs from the germline gene, which may be a read error. V is TRBV7-7 and J is TRBJ2-1; 8 bases are a match to TRBD2. The CDR3 consists of 17 residues. Germline V CDR1 and CDR2: SSHAT, FNYEAQ (reference sequence). The CDR3 nucleotides read TGTGCTAGCAGCTTAGCGGGGCAGGCGGGCAAAGGCAATGAGCAGTTCTTC. Amino acids: CASSLAGQAGKGNEQFF.

V gene TRBV15 combines with J gene TRBJ1-2; D gene uncertain. The CDR3 has 15 residues. In germline, CDR1 is LNHNV, CDR2 YYDKDF (reference sequence). V lost 0 bases and J 0 bases, leaving 8 bases between the germline ends. In DNA form, the CDR3 reads TGTGCCACCAGCAGAGATAGAGGGACTAACTATGGCTACACCTTC. Translated, it gives CATSRDRGTNYGYTF.

The gene calls are TRBV20-1 and TRBJ1-1; D remains unclear. The V gene's germline CDR1 is DFQATT and CDR2 SNEGSKA (reference sequence). V was pared by 3 bases and J by 8 bases, with 10 bases between. The CDR3 is 11 amino acids. CDR3 bases: TGCAGTGCTAGGTATAGGCGGGAAGCTTTCTTT. Amino acids: CSARYRREAFF.

The rearrangement uses TRBV2 and TRBJ1-3; D is uncertain. The V and J ends lost 7 bases and 4 bases respectively, with 11 bases between them. Germline CDR1 reads SNHLY; CDR2 reads FYNNEI. This CDR3 has 13 amino acids. The CDR3 loop reads CASTNFRGNTIYF. CDR3 bases: TGTGCCAGCACCAACTTTCGGGGAAACACCATATATTTT. Filled out from reference TRBV2 and TRBJ1-3, the complete variable domain reads EPEVTQTPSHQVTQMGQEVILRCVPISNHLYFYWYRQILGQKVEFLVSFYNNEISEKSEIFDDQFSVERPDGSNFTLKIRSTKLEDSAMYFCASTNFRGNTIYFGEGSWLTVV.

The chain links TRBV5-1 to TRBJ1-4; no firm D call. This CDR3 contains 15 residues. Germline V gene lookup returns CDR1 SGHRS and CDR2 YFSETQ. Trimming stripped 0 bases from V and 0 bases from J, with 6 bases between. Here the CDR3 DNA reads TGCGCCAGCAGCTTGGGCAGCTCAACTAATGAAAAACTGTTTTTT. Its protein product is CASSLGSSTNEKLFF.

The chain is built from TRBV28 and TRBJ1-1; unclear D gene. V was clipped by 6 bases and J by 5 bases, with 13 bases between them. Germline CDR1 MDHEN, CDR2 SYDVKM. The CDR3 runs to 13 residues. Here the CDR3 reads CASRLSLGTEAFF. The CDR3 nucleotides are TGTGCCAGCAGGCTCTCACTCGGAACTGAAGCTTTCTTT. Full variable domain (outside the CDR3, taken from reference TRBV28 and TRBJ1-1): DVKVTQSSRYLVKRTGEKVFLECVQDMDHENMFWYRQDPGLGLRLIYFSYDVKMKEKGDIPEGYSVSREKKERFSLILESASTNQTSMYLCASRLSLGTEAFFGQGTRLTVV.

The chain has TRBV7-2 and TRBJ1-1; D remains unclear. CDR1 and CDR2 (germline): SGHTA, FQGNSA. This CDR3 has 15 amino acids. V gave up 1 base and J gave up 1 base, with 10 bases separating them. CDR3 region: CASSLVDLRNTEAFF. The CDR3 bases are TGTGCCAGCAGCTTAGTCGACCTTCGGAACACTGAAGCTTTCTTT.

The J gene is TRBJ2-2, the V gene TRBV6-4, with 8 positions matching TRBD1. The CDR3 loop spans 13 amino acids. CDR1 and CDR2 (germline): MRHNA, SNTAGT. V lost 5 bases and J lost 6; bases outside the gene matches: 2. CDR3 coding DNA: TGTGCCAGCAGTCCACAGGGGGCCGGGGAGCTGTTTTTT. Translation gives CASSPQGAGELFF.

Written as DNA, the CDR3 is TGTGCCAGTAGTACACCCCCCACAGGGGGCAGCACAGATACGCAGTATTTT. Residues: CASSTPPTGGSTDTQYF. The chain combines TRBV19 with TRBJ2-3, with TRBD1 identical over 9 bases. This CDR3 has 17 amino acids. CDR1 and CDR2 from the germline V gene are LNHDA and SQIVND (reference sequence). V was pared by 4 bases and J by 0 bases, with 8 bases of the junction left unmatched.

CDR3 DNA: TGTGCCAGCAGTTCCCCGGGCTCTATCAGTCGCGGGGAGCTGTTTTTT. This codes for CASSSPGSISRGELFF. J is TRBJ2-2 and V is TRBV27, with D unresolved. V lost 4 bases and J 7 bases, leaving 19 bases between the germline ends. Germline CDR1 MNHEY, CDR2 SMNVEV (reference sequence). This CDR3 comprises 16 residues.